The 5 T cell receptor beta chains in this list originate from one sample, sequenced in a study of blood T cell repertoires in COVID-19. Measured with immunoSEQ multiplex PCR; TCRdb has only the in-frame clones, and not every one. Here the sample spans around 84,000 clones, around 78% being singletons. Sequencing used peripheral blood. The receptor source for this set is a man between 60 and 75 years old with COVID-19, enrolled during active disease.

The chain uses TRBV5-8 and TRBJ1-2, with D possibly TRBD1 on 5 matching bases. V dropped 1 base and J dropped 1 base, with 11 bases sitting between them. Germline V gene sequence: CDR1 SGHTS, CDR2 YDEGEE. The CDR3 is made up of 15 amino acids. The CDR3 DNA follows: TGTGCCAGCAGCTTGTCAGGGTCCAATAACTATGGCTACACCTTC. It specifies CASSLSGSNNYGYTF.

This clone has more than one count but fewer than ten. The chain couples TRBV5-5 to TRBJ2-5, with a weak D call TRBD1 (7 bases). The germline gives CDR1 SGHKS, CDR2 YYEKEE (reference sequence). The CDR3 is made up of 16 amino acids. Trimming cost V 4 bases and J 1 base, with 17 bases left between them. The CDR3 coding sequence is TGTGCCAGCAGCGGACGACAGGGAGCGGGCCAAGAGACCCAGTACTTC. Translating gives CASSGRQGAGQETQYF.

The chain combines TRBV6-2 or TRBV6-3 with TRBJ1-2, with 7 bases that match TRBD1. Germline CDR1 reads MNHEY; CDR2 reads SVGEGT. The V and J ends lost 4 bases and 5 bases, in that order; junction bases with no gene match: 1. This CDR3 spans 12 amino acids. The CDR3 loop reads CASSSTGYGYTF. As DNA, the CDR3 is TGTGCCAGCAGTTCGACAGGGTATGGCTACACCTTC.

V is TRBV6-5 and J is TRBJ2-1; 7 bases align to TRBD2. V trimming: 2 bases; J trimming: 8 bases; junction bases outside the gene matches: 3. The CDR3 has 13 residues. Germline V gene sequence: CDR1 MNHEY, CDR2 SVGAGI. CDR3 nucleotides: TGTGCCAGCAGTTACGGCGGGAGTGATGAGCAGTTCTTC. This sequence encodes CASSYGGSDEQFF.

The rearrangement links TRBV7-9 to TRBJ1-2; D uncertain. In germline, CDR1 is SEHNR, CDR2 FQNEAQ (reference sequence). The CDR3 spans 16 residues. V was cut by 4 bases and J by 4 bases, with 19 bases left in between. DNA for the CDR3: TGTGCCAGCAGCTCGACTACCCCTCCAACAACCTATGGCTACACCTTC. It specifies CASSSTTPPTTYGYTF. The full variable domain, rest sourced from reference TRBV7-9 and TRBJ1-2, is DTGVSQNPRHKITKRGQNVTFRCDPISEHNRLYWYRQTLGQGPEFLTYFQNEAQLEKSRLLSDRFSAERPKGSFSTLEIQRTEQGDSAMYLCASSSTTPPTTYGYTFGSGTRLTVV.